Sequencing of this TCR beta chain was carried out in a study of shared clonotypes between healthy human individuals. Study-level information: The plates for each donor numbered three CD4 naive, three CD4 memory, two CD8 naive and one CD8 memory. Broader study findings: Compared with memory subsets, naive subsets generally had larger estimated richness. For sorted subsets, rarefaction showed incomplete sequencing despite large depth.

With regard to this clone: Its specificity is unknown.

There are 14 residues in the CDR3. V dropped 6 bases and J dropped 4; count of bases not matched to a gene: 6. Germline V CDR1 and CDR2: MNHNS, SASEGT. Each cell subset's genomic DNA was divided evenly among several immunoSEQ plates. The table came from immunoSEQ multiplex PCR; TCRdb's copy has only in-frame clones and leaves some out. Here the sample spans approximately 810,000 clones, about 91% being singletons. Naive CD8 isolation took CD45RO-negative cells positively selected for CCR7 and excluded terminally differentiated effector memory CD45RA+ cells. The chain recombines TRBV6-1 with TRBJ1-1, with 9 positions matching TRBD1. What was sequenced was naive CD8+ T cells sorted from blood. The clonotype comes from a man aged 25 to 40 in good health. CDR3 nucleotide sequence: TGTGCCAGCAGGAGAGGACAGGGGATCACTGAAGCTTTCTTT. The encoded protein is CASRRGQGITEAFF.